The 21 T cell receptor beta chains below all came from one sample that was sequenced in a study of cytomegalovirus exposure and HLA in healthy donors (dated by TCRdb to about 2017). Preparation of the library involved the immunoSEQ multiplex PCR assay. The multiplex PCR relied on a mix of 60 forward primers for TCR Vbeta segments and 13 reverse primers for TCR Jbeta segments. This immuneACCESS table, as held by TCRdb, lists in-frame sequences with V and J called but not all clones. Of the missing ones, under half trace to an unresolved V gene in checked studies; the others have no known cause. The table for this sample lists about 200,000 clones; roughly four fifths of them were counted only once. Together, the top ten hold about 3.4% of the sample. The sequenced sample was PBMCs. These TCRs come from a man between 40 and 49 years old in good health and CMV-seropositive.

The CDR3 protein is CASSTTTGAGETQYF. The CDR3 DNA sequence: TGTGCCAGCAGCACCACGACAGGGGCGGGAGAGACCCAGTACTTC. This chain uses TRBV9 with TRBJ2-5; 8 positions match TRBD1. With V trimmed by 4 bases and J by 4 bases, 9 bases remained unmatched. The germline gives CDR1 SGDLS, CDR2 YYNGEE. The CDR3 runs to 15 residues.

The chain joins TRBV6-5 to TRBJ2-3; 12 positions match TRBD2. Germline assignment: CDR1 MNHEY and CDR2 SVGAGI. V lost 6 bases, J lost 3 bases, and 4 bases stayed unmatched. The CDR3 is 15 residues long. As DNA, the CDR3 is TGTGCCAGCAGCCCCGGACTAGCGGGGACAGATACGCAGTATTTT. Its protein is CASSPGLAGTDTQYF.

This chain joins TRBV9 and TRBJ1-4; D not certain. Germline CDR1 is SGDLS and CDR2 is YYNGEE. This CDR3 spans 15 amino acids. The V end was cut by 3 bases, the J end by 5 bases, with 14 bases between. The CDR3, as DNA: TGTGCCAGCAGCGCGAGGGTCGGCAGAAATGAAAAACTGTTTTTT. Encoded protein: CASSARVGRNEKLFF. Looking up the rest from reference TRBV9 and TRBJ1-4 gives the full variable domain: DSGVTQTPKHLITATGQRVTLRCSPRSGDLSVYWYQQSLDQGLQFLIQYYNGEERAKGNILERFSAQQFPDLHSELNLSSLELGDSALYFCASSARVGRNEKLFFGSGTQLSVL.

This chain joins TRBV6-4 and TRBJ2-2; perhaps TRBD1 as D (5 bases). Trimming took off 9 bases at V and 5 bases at J, with 7 bases between the two ends. This CDR3 is built from 11 residues. The germline V gene has CDR1 MRHNA and CDR2 SNTAGT. CDR3 sequence reads: CARDKTGELFF. CDR3 DNA: TGTGCCAGGGACAAGACCGGGGAGCTGTTTTTT.

The chain carries TRBV7-2 and TRBJ2-5; 12 positions match TRBD2. CDR3 length: 18 residues. CDR1 is SGHTA and CDR2 is FQGNSA in the germline V gene. V gave up 1 base and J gave up 2 bases; unmatched junction bases: 8. Written as DNA, the CDR3 is TGTGCCAGCAGCTTAGGCCAGACTAGCGGGAGTCTTCAAGAGACCCAGTACTTC. Encoded protein: CASSLGQTSGSLQETQYF.

There are a few counts of this clone. The genes are TRBV4-2 and TRBJ1-2, with 10 positions matching TRBD1. Germline V CDR1 and CDR2: LGHNA, YNFKEQ. Unmatched junction bases numbered 7, after V lost 3 bases and J lost 6 bases. The CDR3 sequence is 15 residues long. CDR3 residues: CASSHSPGQGNGYTF. CDR3 sequence (DNA): TGTGCCAGCAGCCACTCTCCGGGACAGGGGAATGGCTACACCTTC.

The rearrangement joins TRBV7-2 to TRBJ1-5; tentatively, D is TRBD1 (6 bases). This CDR3 contains 15 residues. The germline V gene has CDR1 SGHTA and CDR2 FQGNSA. Between the trimmed V and J ends, which lost 2 bases and 6 bases, there was a span of 14 bases. DNA of the CDR3: TGTGCCAGCAGCTTATCAGGGGTTGTTGGTCAGCCCCAGCATTTT. It yields the protein CASSLSGVVGQPQHF.

The chain uses TRBV18 and TRBJ2-1; D remains ambiguous. This CDR3 has 14 amino acids. From germline, CDR1 is KGHSH and CDR2 LQKENI. V gave up 3 bases and J gave up 7 bases, with 13 bases separating them. The CDR3 here is CASSPLSLSNEQFF. The CDR3 DNA follows: TGTGCCAGCTCACCCCTTTCTCTCTCGAATGAGCAGTTCTTC. Based on the CDR3 plus reference TRBV18 and TRBJ2-1, the full variable domain is NAGVMQNPRHLVRRRGQEARLRCSPMKGHSHVYWYRQLPEEGLKFMVYLQKENIIDESGMPKERFSAEFPKEGPSILRIQQVVRGDSAAYFCASSPLSLSNEQFFGPGTRLTVL.

The sample holds a few counts of this clone. The DNA of the CDR3 is TGTGCCAGCAGCCCGGAACTAGCGGGGGGGCGGAATGAGCAGTTCTTC. It translates to CASSPELAGGRNEQFF. The chain recombines TRBV7-9 with TRBJ2-1, with TRBD2 matching over 13 bases. Losses at the gene ends were 5 bases for V and 7 bases for J; bases not matched to a gene: 8. In germline, CDR1 is SEHNR, CDR2 FQNEAQ (reference sequence). The CDR3 loop spans 16 amino acids.

The chain combines TRBV7-9 with TRBJ1-1; no firm D call. Per the germline V gene, CDR1 is SEHNR and CDR2 is FQNEAQ (reference sequence). V dropped 2 bases and J dropped 0 bases, with 7 bases sitting between them. The length of the CDR3 is 14 residues. The CDR3 DNA follows: TGTGCCAGCAGCTTACTCGCAGTGAACACTGAAGCTTTCTTT. It translates to CASSLLAVNTEAFF.

The gene calls are TRBV27 and TRBJ1-5; the D gene is possibly TRBD1 (6 bases). The V end lost 6 bases, the J end lost 1 base, and 19 bases lay between the germline ends. The CDR3 extends over 17 amino acids. CDR1 and CDR2 (germline): MNHEY, SMNVEV (reference sequence). CDR3 region: CASRKKTGTGSNQPQHF. The CDR3 DNA sequence: TGTGCCAGCAGGAAGAAAACAGGGACGGGGAGCAATCAGCCCCAGCATTTT.

The rearrangement links TRBV7-9 to TRBJ2-2, with TRBD1 identical over 12 bases. V was pared by 5 bases and J by 7 bases, with 11 bases of the junction left unmatched. Germline lookup yields CDR1 SEHNR and CDR2 FQNEAQ (reference sequence). The CDR3 extends over 17 amino acids. Here the CDR3 DNA reads TGTGCCAGCAGCCACAGAAGGGACAGGGGGCTAGACGGGGAGCTGTTTTTT. Translation gives CASSHRRDRGLDGELFF.

The chain combines TRBV10-3 with TRBJ2-1, with TRBD2 matching over 8 bases. The CDR3 length is 14 residues. The J segment lost 2 bases and the V segment lost 5 bases, leaving 2 bases of the junction unmatched. The V gene's germline CDR1 is ENHRY and CDR2 SYGVKD. DNA of the CDR3: TGTGCCATCAGTCCAGCGGGAGCCTACAATGAGCAGTTCTTC. Translation: CAISPAGAYNEQFF.

This clone showed up just once. The chain joins TRBV21-1 to TRBJ1-3; the DNA was not used to check the table's D call, TRBD1. TRBV21-1 constitutes a pseudogene. CDR3 length equals 17 residues. The CDR3 DNA reads as TGTGCCAGCAGCACCCCCGGGACAGCCAGCTCTGGAAACACCATATATTTT. This translates into CASSTPGTASSGNTIYF.

This clone is categorized as medium-sized. This chain connects TRBV28 to TRBJ2-5, with 7 positions matching TRBD1. This CDR3 has 14 residues. The germline V gene has CDR1 MDHEN and CDR2 SYDVKM. V dropped 5 bases and J dropped 3; count of bases not matched to a gene: 6. DNA for the CDR3: TGTGCCAGCAGTACCTCAGGGGGAGAAGAGACCCAGTACTTC. Protein: CASSTSGGEETQYF.

This chain links TRBV6-1 with TRBJ2-7; TRBD1 matches 8 bases. Germline-derived CDR1 and CDR2 are MNHNS and SASEGT. The trim removed 7 bases at V and 0 bases at J, leaving 5 bases unmatched. The CDR3 is 14 amino acids. Written as DNA, the CDR3 is TGTGCCAGCACCCGGGGACAGGTCTCCTACGAGCAGTACTTC. It codes for CASTRGQVSYEQYF.

The V gene is TRBV5-4, the J gene TRBJ2-7; D remains ambiguous. Germline CDR1 reads SGHNT; CDR2 reads YYREEE (reference sequence). This CDR3 is built from 15 residues. Between the trimmed V and J ends, which lost 0 bases and 7 bases, there was a span of 17 bases. The CDR3 spells CASSLAGRPGEEQYF. The CDR3 DNA is TGTGCCAGCAGCTTGGCCGGCAGGCCCGGTGAAGAGCAGTACTTC.

As regards this clone: This CDR3 is missing its conserved last phenylalanine or tryptophan, likely due to a read error. The rearrangement uses TRBV25-1 and TRBJ2-7; 9 bases agree with TRBD1. CDR3 length: 14 amino acids. Losses at the gene ends were 8 bases for V and 4 bases for J; bases not matched to a gene: 9. Per germline, CDR1 MGHDK and CDR2 SYGVNS. CDR3 amino acids: CASRRTGEDYEQYL. DNA for the CDR3: TGTGCCAGCCGCCGGACAGGGGAGGATTACGAGCAGTACCTC.

This clone was recorded a few times. V and J are TRBV5-4 and TRBJ2-7; D possibly corresponds to TRBD2 (7 bases). This CDR3 is 15 amino acids long. CDR1 SGHNT and CDR2 YYREEE come from the germline V gene (reference sequence). V lost 6 bases to trimming and J lost 0 bases, with 16 bases between them. The CDR3 sequence is CASKSQGGDSYEQYF. The CDR3 DNA reads TGTGCCAGCAAATCCCAAGGGGGGGACTCCTACGAGCAGTACTTC.

CDR3 loop: CSVDEPGSPEAFF. CDR3 coding DNA: TGCAGCGTTGACGAACCAGGGTCTCCTGAAGCTTTCTTT. The V and J genes are TRBV29-1 and TRBJ1-1; D might be TRBD1 (5 bases). The CDR3 has 13 residues. The V end lost 3 bases, the J end lost 6 bases, and 14 bases lay between the germline ends. In germline, CDR1 is SQVTM, CDR2 ANQGSEA.

The chain has TRBV27 and TRBJ2-1, with D possibly TRBD2 on 6 matching bases. The CDR3 has 14 amino acids. Trimming cost V 6 bases and J 8 bases, with 17 bases left between them. Germline values: CDR1 MNHEY, CDR2 SMNVEV (reference sequence). For the CDR3, the DNA is TGTGCCAGCAGGGGGGACTTAGAGGGCTATGAGCAGTTCTTC. Translation: CASRGDLEGYEQFF.